The sequence of this T cell receptor beta chain was determined in a study of T cell repertoires in cytomegalovirus infection. At the level of the study: CMV infection plus the matching HLA type was flagged by public TCR beta signatures.

TCRdb recomputed calls from the reads with MiXCR, one row per CDR3 protein. The table lists 65,000 to 90,000 distinct CDR3 sequences, 3.5% to 4% of them singletons. The V end was cut by 0 bases, the J end by 9 bases, with 12 bases between. The CDR3 covers 14 residues. Germline values: CDR1 SGHTA, CDR2 FQGTGA. The study's findings and limits: Clonotype analysis showed dominance of the ex vivo response by HLA-C-restricted CMV-specific TCR beta clonotypes. Cumulative frequency (of public TCR beta family members) identified carriers of CMV plus the relevant HLA.

This clonotype has at least ten counts. Its cognate antigen is unknown. The clonotype originates from a human donor in good health (CMV status not recorded). Some clones in this sample may be carry-over from other donors' samples. The V and J genes are TRBV7-3 and TRBJ2-1; D not resolved. Sequenced material: PBMCs. CDR3 region: CASSLTGSGGEQFF. As DNA, the CDR3 is TGTGCCAGCAGCTTAACGGGGTCGGGCGGTGAGCAGTTCTTC.